These 20 T cell receptor beta chains were all obtained from the same sample, sequenced in a study of blood T cell repertoires in COVID-19. Profiling relied on immunoSEQ multiplex PCR, and the TCRdb table lists in-frame clones only, not all of them. This sample has 130,000 to 150,000 clones, with 80% to 85% found just once. Sequencing was done on a sample of peripheral blood. These receptors were taken from a human donor in a cohort sampled during active COVID-19.

The rearrangement links TRBV30 to TRBJ2-2, with D uncertain. This CDR3 spans 14 amino acids. Germline CDR1 and CDR2: GTSNPN and SVGIG (reference sequence). Between the trimmed V and J ends, which lost 3 bases and 3 bases, there was a span of 11 bases. The CDR3 nucleotides are TGTGCCTGGAGGGGCCTTTGGGACACCGGGGAGCTGTTTTTT. As protein: CAWRGLWDTGELFF.

V usage is TRBV7-3 and J usage is TRBJ1-1; D remains unclear. The germline V gene encodes CDR1 SGHTA and CDR2 FQGTGA. The V gene lost 3 bases and the J gene lost 5 bases, with 10 bases spanning the gap. CDR3 length: 13 amino acids. CDR3 in amino acids: CASSFGVGTEAFF. The CDR3 region has the DNA TGTGCCAGCAGCTTCGGGGTTGGGACTGAAGCTTTCTTT.

Comment on this clone: The junction shows a germline mismatch at one end, possibly a read error. The chain uses TRBV5-5 and TRBJ2-4; tentative D call: TRBD2 (6 bases). Germline V gene sequence: CDR1 SGHKS, CDR2 YYEKEE (reference sequence). This CDR3 region has 12 residues. This CDR3 is CASSELQPGLNF. The DNA of the CDR3 is TGTGCCAGCAGCGAACTTCAACCGGGACTCAACTTC.

This clone was seen a few times. This sequence joins TRBV7-2 and TRBJ1-5; 7 nucleotides match TRBD1. CDR3 length equals 13 residues. The junction had 3 bases not matched to a gene; V was cut back by 4 bases and J by 6 bases. Germline V gives CDR1 SGHTA, CDR2 FQGNSA. CDR3 DNA sequence: TGTGCCAGCAGCTCCGCAGGGGGTCAGCCCCAGCATTTT. Protein: CASSSAGGQPQHF.

The chain couples TRBV28 to TRBJ1-6, with D perhaps TRBD1 (5 bases). The CDR3 extends over 12 amino acids. Germline loops: CDR1 MDHEN, CDR2 SYDVKM. Trimming shortened V by 4 bases and J by 13 bases, and 11 bases separated the two germline ends. The CDR3 coding sequence is TGTGCCAGCAGTTCCCAGCGGGGCCCCCTCCACTTT. It codes for CASSSQRGPLHF.

This clone has at least ten counts. The V and J genes are TRBV5-1 and TRBJ2-5; tentative D call: TRBD2 (6 bases). Trimming pared 0 bases from V and 4 bases from J, leaving 10 bases between. The V gene's germline CDR1 is SGHRS and CDR2 YFSETQ. The CDR3 is made up of 14 amino acids. CDR3 nucleotide sequence: TGCGCCAGCAGCTTGGTGGGGGGTGTAGAGACCCAGTACTTC. Amino acids: CASSLVGGVETQYF.

The rearrangement links TRBV7-9 to TRBJ2-5; possible D gene TRBD2, 5 bases. Germline V gene data show CDR1 as SEHNR and CDR2 as FQNEAQ (reference sequence). Deletions cut 5 bases from V and 4 bases from J, with 17 bases between. The CDR3 spans 15 residues. The CDR3 protein is CASSRSSFEGETQYF. In nucleotides, the CDR3 is TGTGCCAGCAGCCGATCTAGTTTCGAGGGAGAGACCCAGTACTTC.

The chain carries TRBV11-3 and TRBJ2-1, with 7 bases matching TRBD2. This CDR3 comprises 14 residues. Trimming cost V 6 bases and J 3 bases; bases outside gene matches: 5. The germline V gene encodes CDR1 SGHNT and CDR2 YENEEA. The CDR3 nucleotides read TGTGCCAGCAGGTGGGGGGGAGACTACAATGAGCAGTTCTTC. It encodes CASRWGGDYNEQFF.

The V gene is TRBV19, the J gene TRBJ1-5, with 8 bases that match TRBD1. CDR1 is LNHDA and CDR2 is SQIVND in the germline V gene (reference sequence). CDR3 length equals 15 residues. V trimming: 4 bases; J trimming: 6 bases; junction bases outside the gene matches: 8. CDR3 residues: CASSKGRTGSQPQHF. DNA of the CDR3: TGTGCCAGTAGTAAGGGCCGGACAGGGAGTCAGCCCCAGCATTTT.

The chain carries TRBV10-3 and TRBJ2-1, with TRBD2 matching 11 bases. With V trimmed by 8 bases and J by 4 bases, 7 bases remained unmatched. This CDR3 has 15 residues. The V gene's germline CDR1 is ENHRY and CDR2 SYGVKD. The CDR3 DNA follows: TGTGCCATCCGGGAGGGACTAGCGGATTACAATGAGCAGTTCTTC. This encodes CAIREGLADYNEQFF.

This chain joins TRBV25-1 and TRBJ2-7; 12 nucleotides agree with TRBD1. The V gene's germline CDR1 is MGHDK and CDR2 SYGVNS. The V gene end was trimmed by 8 bases and the J gene end by 7 bases; junction bases not matched to a gene: 6. The CDR3 totals 13 residues. The CDR3 protein is CASLGDRGREQYF. As DNA, the CDR3 is TGTGCCAGCCTAGGGGACAGGGGGCGGGAGCAGTACTTC.

This chain connects TRBV6-2 or TRBV6-3 to TRBJ2-5, with TRBD2 as a possible D gene (6 bases). CDR1 is MNHEY and CDR2 is SVGEGT in the germline V gene. V shed 6 bases and J shed 2 bases, with 22 bases lying between them. The CDR3 spans 17 residues. CDR3 amino acids: CASSPGLLLGDQETQYF. CDR3 bases: TGTGCCAGCAGCCCGGGACTTTTGCTGGGGGATCAAGAGACCCAGTACTTC.

This clone was found once. V gene TRBV19 combines with J gene TRBJ1-2, with 9 bases identical to TRBD1. There are 17 residues in the CDR3. V trimming: 5 bases; J trimming: 4 bases; junction bases outside the gene matches: 14. CDR1 is LNHDA and CDR2 is SQIVND in the germline V gene (reference sequence). CDR3: CASSPGTGYIRSYGYTF. The CDR3 bases are TGTGCCAGTAGTCCAGGGACAGGGTATATAAGAAGCTATGGCTACACCTTC.

The chain has TRBV18 and TRBJ1-2; TRBD1 agrees at 12 bases. The length of the CDR3 is 15 residues. Germline loops: CDR1 KGHSH, CDR2 LQKENI. With 5 bases clipped from V and 6 bases from J, the junction kept 7 bases outside the gene matches. CDR3 in amino acids: CASSTGTGGGNGYTF. The CDR3 DNA is TGTGCCAGCTCAACCGGGACAGGGGGCGGCAATGGCTACACCTTC.

In regard to this clone: This specimen includes other DNA sequences encoding the same CDR3. The chain links TRBV7-2 to TRBJ1-5; tentative D call: TRBD1 (5 bases). The CDR3 loop spans 13 amino acids. Trimming removed 4 bases from V and 4 bases from J, with 8 bases in between. Germline lookup yields CDR1 SGHTA and CDR2 FQGNSA. The CDR3: CASSSGGNQPQHF. Here the CDR3 DNA reads TGTGCCAGCAGCTCCGGGGGGAATCAGCCCCAGCATTTT.

This clone was observed a few times. V gene TRBV7-2 combines with J gene TRBJ1-1; no firm D call. This CDR3 is 16 amino acids long. Germline assignment: CDR1 SGHTA and CDR2 FQGNSA. Trimming removed 0 bases from V and 1 base from J, with 12 bases in between. This CDR3 reads CASSLAVAPTNTEAFF. For the CDR3, the DNA is TGTGCCAGCAGCTTAGCCGTGGCACCCACGAACACTGAAGCTTTCTTT.

The chain uses TRBV7-2 and TRBJ1-3, with TRBD1 identical over 8 bases. The germline CDR1 and CDR2 sequences are SGHTA and FQGNSA. This CDR3 is 14 amino acids long. V lost 5 bases to trimming and J lost 4 bases; unmatched junction nucleotides: 4. Here the CDR3 reads CASSPDRGGNTIYF. In DNA form, the CDR3 reads TGTGCCAGCAGCCCTGACAGGGGCGGAAACACCATATATTTT.

On this clone itself: The same CDR3 can be traced to other DNA sequences in this sample. In DNA, the CDR3 is TGTGCCAGCAGCTTAGTTAGGGGGTGGAACTATGGCTACACCTTC. Its translation: CASSLVRGWNYGYTF. The gene calls are TRBV11-2 and TRBJ1-2; tentative D call: TRBD1 (6 bases). Germline loops: CDR1 SGHAT, CDR2 FQNNGV. The V gene lost 1 base and the J gene lost 2 bases, with 11 bases spanning the gap. CDR3 length: 15 residues. The whole variable domain, remainder taken from reference TRBV11-2 and TRBJ1-2, is EAGVAQSPRYKIIEKRQSVAFWCNPISGHATLYWYQQILGQGPKLLIQFQNNGVVDDSQLPKDRFSAERLKGVDSTLKIQPAKLEDSAVYLCASSLVRGWNYGYTFGSGTRLTVV.

This rearrangement joins TRBV5-1 to TRBJ1-2; D perhaps matches TRBD1 (6 bases). Germline V CDR1 and CDR2: SGHRS, YFSETQ. The ends were cut back, 1 base at V and 2 bases at J, with 12 bases in the middle. This CDR3 contains 15 residues. CDR3 protein: CASSLSPGENYGYTF. Here the CDR3 DNA reads TGCGCCAGCAGCTTGTCCCCAGGGGAGAACTATGGCTACACCTTC. The full variable domain, completed using reference TRBV5-1 and TRBJ1-2, is KAGVTQTPRYLIKTRGQQVTLSCSPISGHRSVSWYQQTPGQGLQFLFEYFSETQRNKGNFPGRFSGRQFSNSRSEMNVSTLELGDSALYLCASSLSPGENYGYTFGSGTRLTVV.

The gene calls are TRBV6-5 and TRBJ2-1; D is possibly TRBD2 (6 bases). V was clipped by 7 bases and J by 6 bases, with 19 bases between them. Germline loops: CDR1 MNHEY, CDR2 SVGAGI. The CDR3 is made up of 15 amino acids. The CDR3 spells CASKPPGRRGNEQFF. CDR3 nucleotide sequence: TGTGCCAGCAAGCCGCCGGGACGGAGGGGCAATGAGCAGTTCTTC.